The 23 T cell receptor beta chains below come from one sample, sequenced in a study of T-cell reconstitution after alpha-beta-depleted transplantation in children. Molecular barcoding with unique molecular identifiers was used for the TCRbeta library. TCRdb processed the PCR reads anew with MiXCR; each CDR3 protein has one entry. The sample lists about 150,000 distinct CDR3 sequences; 8% to 10% were seen once. The material sequenced was PBMCs, mostly from graft donor cells, taken 180 days after TCRalphabeta/CD19-depleted stem cell transplant. The receptors shown here come from a female patient between 2 and 10 years old who had a stem cell transplant for congenital amegakaryocytic thrombocytopenia, so the T cells may come from the graft donor.

This clonotype was seen only a few times. The chain employs TRBV2 and TRBJ1-2; D unresolved. The CDR3 length is 14 residues. Germline V lookup: CDR1 SNHLY, CDR2 FYNNEI. Deletions cut 1 base from V and 0 bases from J, with 6 bases between. Here the CDR3 reads CASSEDIANYGYTF. The CDR3 DNA reads as TGTGCCAGCAGTGAAGACATAGCTAACTATGGCTACACCTTC.

This clonotype was seen a few times. The genes are TRBV27 and TRBJ2-7; 13 bases map to TRBD2. The V gene's germline CDR1 is MNHEY and CDR2 SMNVEV (reference sequence). This CDR3 has 14 amino acids. V trimming: 7 bases; J trimming: 6 bases; junction bases outside the gene matches: 6. The CDR3 is CASKAGLAGTEQYF. For the CDR3, the DNA is TGTGCCAGCAAAGCGGGACTAGCGGGAACCGAGCAGTACTTC.

The sample holds many counts of this clonotype. The V and J genes are TRBV7-8 and TRBJ2-5; D not resolved. The CDR3 spans 16 residues. V was clipped by 5 bases and J by 1 base, with 17 bases between them. Germline CDR1 is SGHVS and CDR2 is FQNEAQ. CDR3 DNA: TGTGCCAGCAGCCCCGGACGCCTTAGATCCCAAGAGACCCAGTACTTC. It translates to CASSPGRLRSQETQYF.

This clonotype was recorded at least ten times. The chain joins TRBV12-3 or TRBV12-4 to TRBJ2-1, with 14 bases aligning to TRBD2. V shed 6 bases and J 8 bases; nucleotides not matched to a gene: 6. This CDR3 spans 15 amino acids. CDR3 amino acids: CASRAGTSGSYEQFF. The DNA for the CDR3 is TGTGCCAGCAGAGCCGGGACTAGCGGGAGCTATGAGCAGTTCTTC.

In this sample, this clonotype turned up many times. CDR3 in amino acids: CASRTLAADTQYF. CDR3 nucleotides: TGTGCCAGCAGGACCCTAGCAGCAGATACGCAGTATTTT. The chain joins TRBV6-1 to TRBJ2-3, with D tentatively TRBD2 (5 bases). V was pared by 6 bases and J by 4 bases, with 11 bases between. There are 13 residues in the CDR3. Germline V gene lookup returns CDR1 MNHNS and CDR2 SASEGT.

In this sample, this clonotype turned up many times. The V gene is TRBV7-6, the J gene TRBJ2-1, with D uncertain. Germline lookup yields CDR1 SGHVS and CDR2 FNYEAQ. CDR3 length equals 15 residues. Trimming pared 2 bases from V and 3 bases from J, leaving 11 bases between. The CDR3 DNA is TGTGCCAGCAGCTTACCCGGATTTTACTACAATGAGCAGTTCTTC. Protein sequence: CASSLPGFYYNEQFF. Filled out from reference TRBV7-6 and TRBJ2-1, the complete variable domain reads GAGVSQSPRYKVTKRGQDVALRCDPISGHVSLYWYRQALGQGPEFLTYFNYEAQQDKSGLPNDRFSAERPEGSISTLTIQRTEQRDSAMYRCASSLPGFYYNEQFFGPGTRLTVL.

This clonotype was counted between two and nine times. V is TRBV20-1 and J is TRBJ2-5; the D gene is possibly TRBD2 (6 bases). This CDR3 comprises 12 residues. The V end was cut by 3 bases, the J end by 3 bases, with 8 bases between. Germline CDR1 reads DFQATT; CDR2 reads SNEGSKA (reference sequence). The CDR3 sequence: CSASRREETQYF. CDR3 in DNA: TGCAGTGCTAGTCGGAGGGAAGAGACCCAGTACTTC.

This clonotype was seen ten or more times. The rearrangement uses TRBV27 and TRBJ1-4; D ambiguous. The V gene lost 3 bases and the J gene lost 0 bases, with 8 bases spanning the gap. This CDR3 has 15 residues. Germline assignment: CDR1 MNHEY and CDR2 SMNVEV (reference sequence). The CDR3 sequence is CASSFNRATNEKLFF. As DNA, the CDR3 is TGTGCCAGCAGTTTCAACAGAGCAACTAATGAAAAACTGTTTTTT.

J is TRBJ1-3 and V is TRBV20-1, with 8 bases matching TRBD1. V was clipped by 6 bases and J by 2 bases; unmatched bases: 9. CDR1 and CDR2 (germline): DFQATT, SNEGSKA (reference sequence). The CDR3 has 15 residues. CDR3 sequence: CSASGQGGAGNTIYF. The DNA of the CDR3 is TGCAGTGCCTCCGGACAGGGAGGGGCTGGAAACACCATATATTTT.

This clonotype was seen repeatedly, ten times or more. J is TRBJ2-3 and V is TRBV3-1; a weak D match, TRBD2 (7 bases). V was cut by 0 bases and J by 2 bases, with 18 bases left in between. The germline CDR1 and CDR2 sequences are LGHDT and YNNKEL (reference sequence). The CDR3 loop spans 18 amino acids. This CDR3 reads CASSQDIWGGPFTDTQYF. In DNA form, the CDR3 reads TGTGCCAGCAGCCAAGATATTTGGGGGGGGCCTTTCACAGATACGCAGTATTTT.

In its sample, this clonotype was seen many times. The chain is built from TRBV12-3 or TRBV12-4 and TRBJ2-7; no reliable D call. The CDR3 has 14 amino acids. V was cut by 4 bases and J by 6 bases, with 16 bases left in between. The CDR3 spells CASSYSARQSEQYF. DNA for the CDR3: TGTGCCAGCAGTTATTCGGCTCGTCAAAGCGAGCAGTACTTC.

This clonotype was seen at least ten times. V and J are TRBV27 and TRBJ1-2, with D possibly TRBD1 on 5 matching bases. This CDR3 region has 15 residues. Trimming shortened V by 2 bases and J by 0 bases, and 10 bases separated the two germline ends. The germline CDR1 and CDR2 sequences are MNHEY and SMNVEV (reference sequence). The chain's CDR3 is CASSLIPGTNYGYTF. CDR3 nucleotide sequence: TGTGCCAGCAGTTTAATCCCAGGGACTAACTATGGCTACACCTTC.

This clonotype occurred many times. The V gene is TRBV5-5, the J gene TRBJ2-3, with D perhaps matching TRBD2 (5 bases). The CDR3 extends over 14 amino acids. The germline V gene has CDR1 SGHKS and CDR2 YYEKEE (reference sequence). V was pared by 1 base and J by 7 bases, with 13 bases between. The CDR3 loop is CASSLSSEGYTQYF. The CDR3 coding sequence is TGTGCCAGCAGCTTGAGTAGCGAAGGGTATACGCAGTATTTT.

This clonotype was seen at least ten times. This rearrangement joins TRBV10-3 to TRBJ2-1; 11 nucleotides line up with TRBD1. V shed 5 bases, J shed 5 bases, and the junction held 8 bases outside the gene matches. This CDR3 region has 16 residues. Germline V CDR1 and CDR2: ENHRY, SYGVKD. The CDR3 loop is CAISNGRDRGNNEQFF. The CDR3 region has the DNA TGTGCCATCAGTAATGGCCGGGACAGGGGGAACAATGAGCAGTTCTTC.

This clonotype appeared many times. CDR3 amino acids: CSASLASGRSYEQYF. The CDR3, as DNA: TGCAGCGCGAGTCTAGCGTCTGGGAGATCCTACGAGCAGTACTTC. This chain joins TRBV20-1 and TRBJ2-7; perhaps TRBD2 as D (6 bases). The CDR3 contains 15 residues. From germline, CDR1 is DFQATT and CDR2 SNEGSKA (reference sequence).

The gene calls are TRBV5-6 and TRBJ2-2; 8 bases align to TRBD2. The CDR3 consists of 19 residues. Germline-derived CDR1 and CDR2 are SGHDT and YYEEEE. Trimming removed 4 bases from V and 5 bases from J; junction bases left unmatched: 19. Here the CDR3 reads CASSGTGGGHFDWTGELFF. Written as DNA, the CDR3 is TGTGCCAGCAGCGGGACCGGGGGGGGCCATTTCGATTGGACCGGGGAGCTGTTTTTT.

V usage is TRBV30 and J usage is TRBJ2-1; 7 bases align to TRBD1. Looked up from germline, CDR1 is GTSNPN and CDR2 is SVGIG (reference sequence). After removal of 3 bases from V and 7 bases from J, the junction contained 9 bases not matched to a gene. There are 14 residues in the CDR3. The CDR3 region has the DNA TGTGCCTGGAGCGATAGGGGGCTTAGGAATGAGCAGTTCTTC. The encoded protein is CAWSDRGLRNEQFF.

This clonotype was recorded at least ten times. This chain uses TRBV5-4 with TRBJ2-1; possibly TRBD2 for D (6 bases). This CDR3 is 17 amino acids long. Germline V gene lookup returns CDR1 SGHNT and CDR2 YYREEE (reference sequence). V lost 3 bases to trimming and J lost 9 bases, with 25 bases between them. The CDR3 region is CASSSGEARGGKGEQFF. The CDR3, as DNA: TGTGCCAGCAGCTCGGGGGAAGCCCGAGGCGGGAAAGGTGAGCAGTTCTTC.

This clonotype was detected many times. The chain links TRBV6-1 to TRBJ2-1, with TRBD2 matching 11 bases. Trimming removed 4 bases from V and 8 bases from J; junction bases left unmatched: 7. This CDR3 is built from 15 residues. CDR1 and CDR2 from the germline V gene are MNHNS and SASEGT. CDR3: CASSGLAGGFDEQFF. CDR3 coding DNA: TGTGCCAGCAGTGGATTAGCGGGAGGGTTTGATGAGCAGTTCTTC.

This clonotype was found a few times. The V gene is TRBV4-1, the J gene TRBJ1-2; 9 bases align to TRBD1. Trimming removed 4 bases from V and 1 base from J; junction bases left unmatched: 7. CDR1 and CDR2 from the germline V gene are MGHRA and YSYEKL. This CDR3 has 16 amino acids. Here the CDR3 DNA reads TGCGCCAGCAGCCGACAACAGGGGGCGGGTAACTATGGCTACACCTTC. It encodes CASSRQQGAGNYGYTF.

This clonotype was recorded at least ten times. The V gene is TRBV10-3, the J gene TRBJ2-6; no firm D call. V lost 5 bases, J lost 4 bases, and 9 bases lay in between. This CDR3 has 14 residues. The germline V gene has CDR1 ENHRY and CDR2 SYGVKD. CDR3 in DNA: TGTGCCATCAGTTTAGGGTCCGGGGCCAACGTCCTGACTTTC. It yields the protein CAISLGSGANVLTF.

This clonotype has at least ten counts. The CDR3 DNA is TGTGCCAGCAGCCGACCGGGGGCCTATGGCTACACCTTC. It specifies CASSRPGAYGYTF. The chain links TRBV28 to TRBJ1-2; a possible D gene is TRBD1 (6 bases). In germline, CDR1 is MDHEN, CDR2 SYDVKM. This CDR3 region has 13 residues. With 6 bases removed from V and 4 bases from J, the gap between germline ends came to 12 bases.

This clonotype was recorded at least ten times. The genes are TRBV5-1 and TRBJ1-1, with a possible D match to TRBD1 (6 bases). CDR1 is SGHRS, CDR2 YFSETQ, per germline. The V gene lost 0 bases and the J gene lost 3 bases, with 15 bases spanning the gap. The CDR3 has 16 residues. CDR3 protein: CASSLGSWPGDTEAFF. Written as DNA, the CDR3 is TGCGCCAGCAGCTTGGGATCGTGGCCAGGGGACACTGAAGCTTTCTTT.